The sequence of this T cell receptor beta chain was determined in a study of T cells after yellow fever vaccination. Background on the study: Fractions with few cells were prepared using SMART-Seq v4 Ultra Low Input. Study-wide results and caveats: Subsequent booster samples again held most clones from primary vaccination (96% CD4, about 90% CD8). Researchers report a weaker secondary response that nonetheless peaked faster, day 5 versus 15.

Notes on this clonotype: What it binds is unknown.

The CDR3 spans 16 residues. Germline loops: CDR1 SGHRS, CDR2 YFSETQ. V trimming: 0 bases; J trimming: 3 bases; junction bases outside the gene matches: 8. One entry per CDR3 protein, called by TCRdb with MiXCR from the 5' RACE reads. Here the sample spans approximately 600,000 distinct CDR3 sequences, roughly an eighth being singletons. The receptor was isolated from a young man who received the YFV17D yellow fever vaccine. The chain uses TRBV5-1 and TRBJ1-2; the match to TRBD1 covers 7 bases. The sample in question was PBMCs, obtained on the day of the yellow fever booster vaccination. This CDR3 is CASSLDDRAKHYGYTF. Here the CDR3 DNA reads TGCGCCAGCAGCTTGGATGACAGGGCGAAACACTATGGCTACACCTTC.